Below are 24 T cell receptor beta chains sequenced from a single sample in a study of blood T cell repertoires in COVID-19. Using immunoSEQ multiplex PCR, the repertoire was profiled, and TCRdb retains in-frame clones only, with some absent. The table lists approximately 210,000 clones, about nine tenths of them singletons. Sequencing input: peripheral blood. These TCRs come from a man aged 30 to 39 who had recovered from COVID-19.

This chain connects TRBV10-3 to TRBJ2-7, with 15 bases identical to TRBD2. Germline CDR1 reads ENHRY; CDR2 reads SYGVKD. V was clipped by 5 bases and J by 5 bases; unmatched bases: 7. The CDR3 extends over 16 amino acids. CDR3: CAISISGLAGGNEQYF. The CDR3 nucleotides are TGTGCCATCAGTATCTCGGGACTAGCGGGGGGCAACGAGCAGTACTTC.

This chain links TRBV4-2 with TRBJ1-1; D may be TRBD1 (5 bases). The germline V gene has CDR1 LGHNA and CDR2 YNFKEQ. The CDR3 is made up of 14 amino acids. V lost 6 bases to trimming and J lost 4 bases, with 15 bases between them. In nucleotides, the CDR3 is TGTGCCAGCAGTCCAAGGACAACAACCACTGAAGCTTTCTTT. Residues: CASSPRTTTTEAFF.

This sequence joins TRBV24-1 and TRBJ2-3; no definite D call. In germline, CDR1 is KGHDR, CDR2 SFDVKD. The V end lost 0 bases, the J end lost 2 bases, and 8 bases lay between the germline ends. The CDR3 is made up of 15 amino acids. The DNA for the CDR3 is TGTGCCACCAGTGATTTGCTGGAGCTCACAGATACGCAGTATTTT. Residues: CATSDLLELTDTQYF.

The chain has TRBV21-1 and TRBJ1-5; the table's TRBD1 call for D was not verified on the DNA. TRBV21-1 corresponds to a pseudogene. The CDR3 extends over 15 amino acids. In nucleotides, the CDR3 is TGTGCCAGCAGCATGGCCAGGGGGAGCAATCAGCCCCAGCATTTT. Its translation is CASSMARGSNQPQHF.

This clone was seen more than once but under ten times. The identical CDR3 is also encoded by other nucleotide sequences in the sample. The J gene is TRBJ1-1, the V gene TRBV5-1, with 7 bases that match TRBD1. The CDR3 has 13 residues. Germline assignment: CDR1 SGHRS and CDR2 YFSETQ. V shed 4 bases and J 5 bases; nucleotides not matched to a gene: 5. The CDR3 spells CASSLGQATEAFF. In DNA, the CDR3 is TGCGCCAGCAGCCTCGGACAGGCGACTGAAGCTTTCTTT. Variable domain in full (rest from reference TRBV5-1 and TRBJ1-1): KAGVTQTPRYLIKTRGQQVTLSCSPISGHRSVSWYQQTPGQGLQFLFEYFSETQRNKGNFPGRFSGRQFSNSRSEMNVSTLELGDSALYLCASSLGQATEAFFGQGTRLTVV.

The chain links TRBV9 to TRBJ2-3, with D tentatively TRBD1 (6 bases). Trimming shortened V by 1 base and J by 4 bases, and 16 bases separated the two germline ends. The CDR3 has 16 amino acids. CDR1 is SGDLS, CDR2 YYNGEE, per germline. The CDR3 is CASSVKVVRGPDTQYF. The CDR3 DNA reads TGTGCCAGCAGCGTAAAAGTTGTCAGGGGACCAGATACGCAGTATTTT.

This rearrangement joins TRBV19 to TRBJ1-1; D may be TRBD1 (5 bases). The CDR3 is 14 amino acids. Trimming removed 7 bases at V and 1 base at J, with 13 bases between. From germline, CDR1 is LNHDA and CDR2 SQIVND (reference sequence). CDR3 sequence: CASMWGEQNTEAFF. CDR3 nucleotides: TGTGCCAGTATGTGGGGGGAACAGAACACTGAAGCTTTCTTT.

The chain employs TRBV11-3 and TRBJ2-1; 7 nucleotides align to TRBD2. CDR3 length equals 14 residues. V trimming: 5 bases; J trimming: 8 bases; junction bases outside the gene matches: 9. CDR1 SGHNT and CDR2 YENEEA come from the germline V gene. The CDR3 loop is CASSPLASLHEQFF. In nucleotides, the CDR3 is TGTGCCAGCAGCCCACTAGCGAGTTTGCATGAGCAGTTCTTC.

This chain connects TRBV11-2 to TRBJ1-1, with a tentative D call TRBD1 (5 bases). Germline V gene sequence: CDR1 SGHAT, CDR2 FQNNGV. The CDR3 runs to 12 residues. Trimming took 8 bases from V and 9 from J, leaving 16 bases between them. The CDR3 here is CASGEGIPKAFF. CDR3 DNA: TGTGCCAGCGGGGAGGGGATCCCTAAAGCTTTCTTT.

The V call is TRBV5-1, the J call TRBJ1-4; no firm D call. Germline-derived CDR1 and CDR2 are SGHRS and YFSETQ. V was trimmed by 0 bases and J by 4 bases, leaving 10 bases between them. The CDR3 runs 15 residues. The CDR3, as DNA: TGCGCCAGCAGCTTGGTCTACAGAAATAATGAAAAACTGTTTTTT. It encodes CASSLVYRNNEKLFF.

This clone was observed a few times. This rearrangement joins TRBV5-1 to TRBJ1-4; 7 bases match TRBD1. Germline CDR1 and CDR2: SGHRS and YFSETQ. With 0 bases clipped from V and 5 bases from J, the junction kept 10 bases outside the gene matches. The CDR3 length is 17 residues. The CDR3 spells CASSLVLAGTENEKLFF. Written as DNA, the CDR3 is TGCGCCAGCAGCTTGGTTCTTGCGGGGACAGAGAATGAAAAACTGTTTTTT.

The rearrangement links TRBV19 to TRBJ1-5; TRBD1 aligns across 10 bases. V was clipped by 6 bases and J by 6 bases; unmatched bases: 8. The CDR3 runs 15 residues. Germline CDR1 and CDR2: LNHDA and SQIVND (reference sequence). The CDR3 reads CASSQTGGGSQPQHF. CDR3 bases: TGTGCCAGTAGCCAGACAGGGGGCGGGAGTCAGCCCCAGCATTTT.

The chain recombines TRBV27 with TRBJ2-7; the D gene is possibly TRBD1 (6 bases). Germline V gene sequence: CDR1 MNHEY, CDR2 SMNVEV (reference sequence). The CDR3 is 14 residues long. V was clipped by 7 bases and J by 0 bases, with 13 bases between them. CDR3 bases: TGTGCCAGCACCCAGGACAGCTTCTCCTACGAGCAGTACTTC. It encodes CASTQDSFSYEQYF.

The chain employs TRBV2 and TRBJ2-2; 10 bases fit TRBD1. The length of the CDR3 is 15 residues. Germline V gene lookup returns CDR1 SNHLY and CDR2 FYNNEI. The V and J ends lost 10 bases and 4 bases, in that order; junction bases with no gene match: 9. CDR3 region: CANRQGAIRTGELFF. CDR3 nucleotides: TGTGCCAATCGACAGGGGGCGATACGCACCGGGGAGCTGTTTTTT.

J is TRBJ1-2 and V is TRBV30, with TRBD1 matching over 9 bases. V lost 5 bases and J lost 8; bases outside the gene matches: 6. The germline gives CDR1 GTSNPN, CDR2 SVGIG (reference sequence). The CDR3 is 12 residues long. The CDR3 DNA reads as TGTGCCTGGGAAACAGGGGGCGGAGGCTACACCTTC. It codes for CAWETGGGGYTF.

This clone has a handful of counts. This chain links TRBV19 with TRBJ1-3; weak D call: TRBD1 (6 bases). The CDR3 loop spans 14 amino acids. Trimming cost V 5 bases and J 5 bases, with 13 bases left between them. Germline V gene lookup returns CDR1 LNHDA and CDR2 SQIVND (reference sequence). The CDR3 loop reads CASSWDMGRNTIYF. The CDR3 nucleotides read TGTGCCAGTAGTTGGGACATGGGTAGAAACACCATATATTTT.

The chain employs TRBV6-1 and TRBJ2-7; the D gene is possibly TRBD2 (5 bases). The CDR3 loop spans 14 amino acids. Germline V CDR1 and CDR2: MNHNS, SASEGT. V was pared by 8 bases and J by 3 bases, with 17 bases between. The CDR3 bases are TGTGCCAGCTCTTCCGGGTTCGGGGACTACGAGCAGTACTTC. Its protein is CASSSGFGDYEQYF.

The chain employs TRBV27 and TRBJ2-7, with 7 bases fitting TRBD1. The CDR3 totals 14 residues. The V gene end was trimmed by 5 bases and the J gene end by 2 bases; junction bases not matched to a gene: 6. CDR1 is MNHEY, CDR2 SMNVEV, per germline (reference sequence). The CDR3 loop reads CASSAVGTAYEQYF. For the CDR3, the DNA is TGTGCCAGCAGTGCCGTCGGGACAGCCTACGAGCAGTACTTC.

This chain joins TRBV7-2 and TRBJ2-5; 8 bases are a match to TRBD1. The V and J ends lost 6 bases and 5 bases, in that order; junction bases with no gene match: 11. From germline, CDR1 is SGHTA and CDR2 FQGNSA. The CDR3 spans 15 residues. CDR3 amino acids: CASRETGVIGETQYF. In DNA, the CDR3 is TGTGCCAGCAGAGAGACAGGGGTAATAGGGGAGACCCAGTACTTC.

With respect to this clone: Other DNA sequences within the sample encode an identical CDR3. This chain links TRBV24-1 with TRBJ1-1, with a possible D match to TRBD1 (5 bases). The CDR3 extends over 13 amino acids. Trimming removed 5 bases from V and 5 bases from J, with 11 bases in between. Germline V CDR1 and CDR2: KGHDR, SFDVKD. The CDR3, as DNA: TGTGCCACCAGTGGATCCGGGGGAACTGAAGCTTTCTTT. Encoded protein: CATSGSGGTEAFF.

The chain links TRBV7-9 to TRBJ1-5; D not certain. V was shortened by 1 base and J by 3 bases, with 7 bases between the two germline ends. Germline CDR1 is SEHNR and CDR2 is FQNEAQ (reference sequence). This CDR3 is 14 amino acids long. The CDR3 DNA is TGTGCCAGCAGCTTAGAACAACCCAATCAGCCCCAGCATTTT. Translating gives CASSLEQPNQPQHF.

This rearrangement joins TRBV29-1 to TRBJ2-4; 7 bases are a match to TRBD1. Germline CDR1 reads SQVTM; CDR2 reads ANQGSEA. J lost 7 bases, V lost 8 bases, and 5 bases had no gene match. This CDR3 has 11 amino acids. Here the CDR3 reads CSTQTGNIQYF. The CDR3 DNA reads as TGCAGCACCCAGACAGGGAACATTCAGTACTTC. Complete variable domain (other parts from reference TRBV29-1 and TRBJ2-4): SAVISQKPSRDICQRGTSLTIQCQVDSQVTMMFWYRQQPGQSLTLIATANQGSEATYESGFVIDKFPISRPNLTFSTLTVSNMSPEDSSIYLCSTQTGNIQYFGAGTRLSVL.

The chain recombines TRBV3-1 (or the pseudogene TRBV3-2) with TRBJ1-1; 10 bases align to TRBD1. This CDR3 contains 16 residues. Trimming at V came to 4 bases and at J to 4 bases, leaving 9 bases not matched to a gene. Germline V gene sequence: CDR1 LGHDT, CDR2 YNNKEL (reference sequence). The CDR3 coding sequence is TGTGCCAGCAGCCCGGGACAGGGGAGGGTTCGCACTGAAGCTTTCTTT. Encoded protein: CASSPGQGRVRTEAFF.

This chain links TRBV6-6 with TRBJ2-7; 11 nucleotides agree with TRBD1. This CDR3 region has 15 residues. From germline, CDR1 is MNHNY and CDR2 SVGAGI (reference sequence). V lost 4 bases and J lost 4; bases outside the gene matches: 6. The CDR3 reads CASSFPGQGAYEQYF. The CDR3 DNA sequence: TGTGCCAGCAGTTTTCCCGGACAGGGGGCGTACGAGCAGTACTTC.